Listed below are T cell receptor beta chains from one sample, sequenced in a study of shared clonotypes between healthy human individuals. Data came from immunoSEQ multiplex PCR; TCRdb stores just in-frame clones and leaves some out. The sample has around 1.1 million clones; approximately 78% are singletons. The sequenced material came from memory CD4+ T cells from PBMCs. Receptors were obtained from a man aged 18 to 30 in good health. Some clones in this sample may be carry-over from other donors' samples. Both conserved end residues are part of each CDR3. D genes are given only for firm matches. Not every row has a clone size; where given, it reads once, few, many or a size class.

clone_size,v_call,d_call,j_call,cdr3_aa,cdr3_nt
once,TRBV6-1,.,TRBJ2-1,CASIEGPIRSEQFF,TGTGCCAGCATCGAGGGCCCTATTCGTTCTGAGCAGTTCTTC
.,TRBV28,.,TRBJ1-2,CASRPPRTVYGYTF,TGTGCCAGCAGGCCGCCTCGGACAGTCTATGGCTACACCTTC
few,TRBV5-1,.,TRBJ1-1,CASSLKARNTEAFF,TGCGCCAGCTCTTTAAAGGCCCGGAACACTGAAGCTTTCTTT
.,TRBV5-1,TRBD2,TRBJ2-1,CASSPIAGVQSEQFF,TGCGCCAGCAGCCCGATAGCGGGAGTCCAATCTGAGCAGTTCTTC
.,TRBV27,.,TRBJ2-3,CASRTMKGVWTQYF,TGTGCCAGCAGGACGATGAAGGGAGTTTGGACGCAGTATTTT
.,TRBV2,TRBD1,TRBJ2-1,CASSRDRSNNEQFF,TGTGCCAGCTCCCGGGACAGGAGTAACAATGAGCAGTTCTTC
.,TRBV30,TRBD2,TRBJ2-3,CAWSVREPTDTQYF,TGTGCCTGGAGTGTGCGGGAGCCCACAGATACGCAGTATTTT
.,TRBV6-5,.,TRBJ2-7,CASSFIRDPRSYEQYF,TGTGCCAGCAGTTTTATACGGGACCCTCGTAGCTACGAGCAGTACTTC
.,TRBV30,.,TRBJ1-6,CAWSSGDIQRSPLHF,TGTGCCTGGAGTAGCGGGGACATACAGAGGTCACCCCTCCACTTT
.,TRBV7-3,TRBD2,TRBJ2-3,CASSLGLAGTDTQYF,TGTGCCAGCAGCTTAGGACTAGCGGGCACAGATACGCAGTATTTT
once,TRBV5-4,.,TRBJ2-5,CASSLIRDPGTETQYF,TGTGCCAGCAGCTTAATCCGGGACCCGGGGACGGAGACCCAGTACTTC
.,TRBV28,TRBD1,TRBJ2-7,CASYTRDRPYEQYF,TGTGCCAGCTACACCCGGGACAGACCCTACGAGCAGTACTTC
.,TRBV30,.,TRBJ1-5,CAWSAGGGNQPQHF,TGTGCCTGGAGTGCGGGGGGCGGCAATCAGCCCCAGCATTTT
.,TRBV4-1,.,TRBJ2-7,CASSQDAGHRRAYEQYF,TGCGCCAGCAGCCAAGACGCGGGACACCGCCGGGCCTACGAGCAGTACTTC
.,TRBV5-8,.,TRBJ1-1,CASSPRARRTEAFF,TGTGCCAGCAGCCCCCGGGCCCGGCGCACTGAAGCTTTCTTT
few,TRBV14,.,TRBJ1-2,CASSQGPGAYGYTF,TGTGCCAGCAGCCAAGGTCCGGGGGCATATGGCTACACCTTC
.,TRBV6-5,.,TRBJ1-2,CASSYLKTGYGYTF,TGTGCCAGCAGTTACCTGAAAACAGGATATGGCTACACCTTC
.,TRBV30,.,TRBJ2-2,CAWRASNTNTGELFF,TGTGCCTGGAGAGCGAGTAATACGAACACCGGGGAGCTGTTTTTT
.,TRBV28,TRBD2,TRBJ2-1,CASRLLAGGPGGEQFF,TGTGCCAGCAGACTCCTAGCGGGAGGGCCGGGGGGTGAGCAGTTCTTC
.,TRBV9,TRBD1,TRBJ2-2,CASSVRDRNTGELFF,TGTGCCAGCAGCGTGAGGGACAGGAACACCGGGGAGCTGTTTTTT
.,TRBV7-2,TRBD2,TRBJ2-7,CASSSRTSGLSSYEQYF,TGTGCCAGCAGCTCCAGGACTAGCGGGTTAAGCTCCTACGAGCAGTACTTC
.,TRBV7-8,TRBD2,TRBJ2-1,CASSSRLAAYNEQFF,TGTGCCAGCAGCTCAAGACTAGCCGCCTACAATGAGCAGTTCTTC
many,TRBV4-1,.,TRBJ2-5,CASSQDGGAETQYF,TGCGCCAGCAGCCAAGATGGGGGGGCGGAGACCCAGTACTTC
.,TRBV7-2,TRBD2,TRBJ2-2,CASRRTSGRAGELFF,TGTGCCAGCAGGAGGACTAGCGGGAGGGCCGGGGAGCTGTTTTTT
.,TRBV28,TRBD2,TRBJ2-7,CASRPLAGAYEQYF,TGTGCCAGCAGGCCGCTAGCGGGGGCCTACGAGCAGTACTTC
.,TRBV5-1,.,TRBJ2-7,CASSLSLAGEQYF,TGCGCCAGCAGCTTGTCTCTGGCGGGCGAGCAGTACTTC
.,TRBV29-1,.,TRBJ1-2,CSVVSGVSYGYTF,TGCAGCGTTGTATCGGGGGTTTCCTATGGCTACACCTTC
.,TRBV21-1,.,TRBJ2-5,CASSLAERGGETQYF,TGTGCCAGCAGCCTAGCGGAAAGGGGTGGAGAGACCCAGTACTTC
.,TRBV6-1,TRBD1,TRBJ2-2,CASSAGTVTTGELFF,TGTGCCAGCAGTGCCGGGACAGTTACTACCGGGGAGCTGTTTTTT
.,TRBV19,.,TRBJ1-1,CASSDRGDQTEAFF,TGTGCCAGTAGCGACCGGGGGGATCAGACTGAAGCTTTCTTT
many,TRBV2,.,TRBJ1-3,CASSDRAPGSGNTIYF,TGTGCCAGCAGTGACAGGGCCCCAGGGTCTGGAAACACCATATATTTT
.,TRBV7-9,.,TRBJ1-4,CASSSPWGGNEKLFF,TGTGCCAGCAGCTCCCCCTGGGGAGGAAATGAAAAACTGTTTTTT
.,TRBV30,.,TRBJ1-2,CAWRRGTPPNYGYTF,TGTGCCTGGAGGCGGGGGACACCACCTAACTATGGCTACACCTTC
.,TRBV2,TRBD1,TRBJ1-2,CASRGQGPYGYTF,TGTGCCAGCAGGGGACAGGGCCCTTATGGCTACACCTTC
.,TRBV9,.,TRBJ2-2,CASSVIRGELFF,TGTGCCAGCAGCGTAATTCGCGGGGAGCTGTTTTTT
.,TRBV9,.,TRBJ2-5,CASSVKGETQYF,TGTGCCAGCAGCGTAAAAGGGGAGACCCAGTACTTC
.,TRBV7-2,.,TRBJ2-2,CASSLAGDTGELFF,TGTGCCAGCAGCCTCGCCGGTGACACCGGGGAGCTGTTTTTT
.,TRBV18,TRBD1,TRBJ2-7,CASSLTQGEVVAKWEQYF,TGTGCCAGCTCACTAACACAGGGGGAAGTAGTGGCCAAGTGGGAGCAGTACTTC
.,TRBV15,TRBD1,TRBJ1-2,CATKTGASYGYTF,TGTGCCACCAAGACAGGGGCATCCTATGGCTACACCTTC
.,TRBV7-6,TRBD1,TRBJ1-1,CASSLTGGYTEAFF,TGTGCCAGCAGCCTGACAGGGGGATACACTGAAGCTTTCTTT
.,TRBV9,TRBD2,TRBJ2-1,CASSSRTSAANEQFF,TGTGCCAGCAGCTCACGGACTAGCGCGGCCAATGAGCAGTTCTTC
.,TRBV5-1,TRBD1,TRBJ1-1,CASSFLPGGANTEAFF,TGCGCCAGCAGCTTTTTGCCAGGGGGCGCGAACACTGAAGCTTTCTTT
.,TRBV11-2,TRBD2,TRBJ2-3,CASSTRRTSGSTDTQYF,TGTGCCAGCAGCACGAGACGGACTAGCGGGAGCACAGATACGCAGTATTTT
.,TRBV5-1,TRBD2,TRBJ2-7,CASSYTSGSSYEQYF,TGCGCCAGCAGCTACACTAGCGGGAGCTCCTACGAGCAGTACTTC
.,TRBV28,.,TRBJ2-7,CASRISSGTSYEQYF,TGTGCCAGCAGAATCTCATCCGGGACCTCGTACGAGCAGTACTTC
.,TRBV6-1,TRBD1,TRBJ1-5,CASSLQGPSNQPQHF,TGTGCCAGCAGTCTACAGGGGCCCAGCAATCAGCCCCAGCATTTT
once,TRBV7-2,.,TRBJ1-1,CASSFTQSGFTEAFF,TGTGCCAGCAGCTTCACTCAGTCGGGTTTTACTGAAGCTTTCTTT
.,TRBV27,TRBD1,TRBJ1-3,CASKDRGPGNTIYF,TGTGCCAGCAAAGACAGGGGGCCTGGAAACACCATATATTTT
.,TRBV29-1,TRBD1,TRBJ1-2,CSVGRQGNYGYTF,TGCAGCGTAGGCAGACAGGGGAACTATGGCTACACCTTC
once,TRBV29-1,TRBD1,TRBJ2-3,CSAIRTGWTDTQYF,TGCAGCGCTATAAGGACAGGGTGGACAGATACGCAGTATTTT
.,TRBV10-3,TRBD2,TRBJ2-3,CAISRGGSGDTQYF,TGTGCCATCAGTCGGGGGGGTTCCGGAGATACGCAGTATTTT
.,TRBV7-2,TRBD2,TRBJ2-3,CASSRTSGRWADTQYF,TGTGCCAGCAGCCGGACTAGCGGGAGGTGGGCAGATACGCAGTATTTT
many,TRBV27,TRBD2,TRBJ2-7,CASSLNLGLAGDEQYF,TGTGCCAGCAGTTTGAATTTAGGACTAGCGGGAGACGAGCAGTACTTC
.,TRBV4-2,TRBD2,TRBJ2-7,CASSLRAGGESYEQYF,TGTGCCAGCAGCCTCCGAGCGGGAGGGGAATCCTACGAGCAGTACTTC